This T cell receptor beta chain was sequenced for a study of cytomegalovirus exposure and HLA in healthy donors. Study context: Inside one of the first data releases sat around 80 million unique TCRs taken from HLA-typed donors.

Primers for the PCR totalled 60 Vbeta and 13 Jbeta. Original processing notes: Per a later analysis, the number of unique TCR beta chains was roughly 80 million, of which roughly 9.9 million were shared. Produced via immunoSEQ multiplex PCR; TCRdb's table is partial and in-frame only. V, J and clone size reflect that table, while D and trimming were determined from the DNA. The sample consists of some 150,000 clones, roughly 80% of them appearing once. The CDR3 runs to 14 residues. Trimming cost V 3 bases and J 3 bases, with 9 bases left between them. The germline V gene encodes CDR1 SGHNT and CDR2 YYREEE (reference sequence). A note on this clone: No antigen is known for it.

The donors were healthy bone marrow donors. Study observations and caveats: Data from an earlier analysis indicated that most TCR beta V segments were productive either about 90% or about 30% of the time.

The chain joins TRBV5-4 to TRBJ1-4; no clear D. The sequence derives from a middle-aged woman in good health and CMV-seropositive. Sequences were obtained from PBMCs. The CDR3 sequence: CASSYSGANEKLFF. The CDR3 DNA sequence: TGTGCCAGCAGCTACAGCGGGGCTAATGAAAAACTGTTTTTT.